Listed here are 16 T cell receptor beta chains from one sample, sequenced in a study of cytomegalovirus exposure and HLA in healthy donors. The PCR employed 60 Vbeta primers together with 13 Jbeta primers. Assay: immunoSEQ multiplex PCR; the TCRdb copy retains only in-frame clones and omits some. The sample lists under 200,000 clones; around 83% were seen once. Specimen: PBMCs. The source is a girl aged 2-10 years in good health and CMV-seropositive.

The chain is built from TRBV7-6 and TRBJ2-7; 11 nucleotides line up with TRBD2. Trimming at V came to 5 bases and at J to 0 bases, leaving 12 bases not matched to a gene. The CDR3 runs to 18 residues. Germline CDR1 reads SGHVS; CDR2 reads FNYEAQ. The CDR3 DNA sequence: TGTGCCAGCAGCCTGCTTGCGGCCGGGACTAGCGGCTCCTACGAGCAGTACTTC. This encodes CASSLLAAGTSGSYEQYF.

The V and J genes are TRBV7-8 and TRBJ2-3; TRBD2 agrees at 10 bases. The CDR3 runs to 15 residues. With V trimmed by 3 bases and J by 0 bases, 0 bases remained unmatched. CDR1 SGHVS and CDR2 FQNEAQ come from the germline V gene. CDR3 bases: TGTGCCAGCAGCTTGACTAGCGGGAGCACAGATACGCAGTATTTT. This codes for CASSLTSGSTDTQYF.

This clone was found a few times. The gene calls are TRBV28 and TRBJ2-3; 8 positions agree with TRBD1. CDR1 and CDR2 (germline): MDHEN, SYDVKM. The CDR3 runs to 15 residues. Trimming at V came to 6 bases and at J to 3 bases, leaving 8 bases not matched to a gene. This CDR3 is CASRRQGRRTDTQYF. As DNA, the CDR3 is TGTGCCAGCAGACGACAGGGGAGAAGAACAGATACGCAGTATTTT.

This chain joins TRBV15 and TRBJ2-7; possibly TRBD2 for D (6 bases). The CDR3 contains 15 residues. Trimming cost V 4 bases and J 0 bases, with 13 bases left between them. The germline V gene encodes CDR1 LNHNV and CDR2 YYDKDF (reference sequence). The CDR3 sequence is CATSNWRDSSYEQYF. CDR3 nucleotides: TGTGCCACCAGCAACTGGCGGGACTCCTCCTACGAGCAGTACTTC.

The rearrangement joins TRBV28 to TRBJ2-7; perhaps TRBD2 as D (7 bases). The CDR3 is 14 amino acids. CDR1 and CDR2 from the germline V gene are MDHEN and SYDVKM. The V end lost 6 bases, the J end lost 3 bases, and 15 bases lay between the germline ends. This CDR3 is CASSPTGGIYEQYF. In DNA form, the CDR3 reads TGTGCCAGCAGCCCAACGGGGGGCATCTACGAGCAGTACTTC.

V is TRBV4-1 and J is TRBJ2-5; 13 nucleotides agree with TRBD2. After removal of 1 base from V and 5 bases from J, the junction contained 1 base not matched to a gene. The length of the CDR3 is 15 residues. CDR1 is MGHRA, CDR2 YSYEKL, per germline. CDR3 sequence: CASSQGTSGSETQYF. The CDR3 DNA reads as TGCGCCAGCAGCCAAGGGACTAGCGGGAGTGAGACCCAGTACTTC.

CDR3 loop: CASSPQGVAEAFF. The CDR3 region has the DNA TGTGCCAGCTCACCGCAGGGGGTGGCTGAAGCTTTCTTT. The chain combines TRBV18 with TRBJ1-1; 7 positions match TRBD1. The CDR3 is 13 residues long. V lost 3 bases and J lost 6; bases outside the gene matches: 4. Germline values: CDR1 KGHSH, CDR2 LQKENI.

The chain couples TRBV7-9 to TRBJ1-1, with no clear D. There are 14 residues in the CDR3. The germline CDR1 and CDR2 sequences are SEHNR and FQNEAQ (reference sequence). V lost 4 bases, J lost 7 bases, and 16 bases lay in between. In DNA form, the CDR3 reads TGTGCCAGCAGCTCACCCGTGTATCGGGGTGAAGCTTTCTTT. Residues: CASSSPVYRGEAFF. The full variable domain, its missing parts supplied by reference TRBV7-9 and TRBJ1-1, is DTGVSQNPRHKITKRGQNVTFRCDPISEHNRLYWYRQTLGQGPEFLTYFQNEAQLEKSRLLSDRFSAERPKGSFSTLEIQRTEQGDSAMYLCASSSPVYRGEAFFGQGTRLTVV.

V usage is TRBV28 and J usage is TRBJ2-5, with 9 bases that match TRBD1. The CDR3 extends over 15 amino acids. Trimming at V came to 4 bases and at J to 4 bases, leaving 7 bases not matched to a gene. The germline V gene has CDR1 MDHEN and CDR2 SYDVKM. CDR3 in amino acids: CASSSAGTGLETQYF. CDR3 nucleotides: TGTGCCAGCAGTTCAGCCGGGACAGGGTTAGAGACCCAGTACTTC. The variable domain in full, with the rest retrieved from reference TRBV28 and TRBJ2-5, is DVKVTQSSRYLVKRTGEKVFLECVQDMDHENMFWYRQDPGLGLRLIYFSYDVKMKEKGDIPEGYSVSREKKERFSLILESASTNQTSMYLCASSSAGTGLETQYFGPGTRLLVL.

The chain employs TRBV14 and TRBJ2-1; TRBD2 aligns across 12 bases. There are 14 residues in the CDR3. Germline trimming cut 3 bases from V and 8 bases from J; bases unmatched to any gene: 2. Per the germline V gene, CDR1 is SGHDN and CDR2 is FVKESK. This chain's CDR3 is CASSQTSGSDEQFF. The CDR3 DNA follows: TGTGCCAGCAGCCAGACTAGCGGGAGCGATGAGCAGTTCTTC.

The chain uses TRBV30 and TRBJ2-2; D is ambiguous. The CDR3 sequence is 15 residues long. Trimming took 1 base from V and 3 from J, leaving 12 bases between them. Germline V gene sequence: CDR1 GTSNPN, CDR2 SVGIG (reference sequence). CDR3 amino acids: CAWSDVRAYTGELFF. CDR3 nucleotide sequence: TGTGCCTGGAGTGATGTGAGAGCGTACACCGGGGAGCTGTTTTTT.

The chain employs TRBV7-2 and TRBJ2-3; 11 positions match TRBD2. CDR3 length: 18 residues. J gave up 11 bases and V 3 bases, and 19 bases lay outside the gene matches. The germline V gene encodes CDR1 SGHTA and CDR2 FQGNSA. The CDR3 region has the DNA TGTGCCAGCAGCTTCTTACCCTTAGCGGGAGGGCCGGCCTGGGTGCAGTATTTT. This translates into CASSFLPLAGGPAWVQYF.

The chain links TRBV5-5 to TRBJ2-5; D not certain. The germline CDR1 and CDR2 sequences are SGHKS and YYEKEE (reference sequence). This CDR3 contains 11 residues. Trimming left V 5 bases short and J 1 base short, with 3 bases between. The CDR3, as DNA: TGTGCCAGCAGTATCCAAGAGACCCAGTACTTC. The encoded protein is CASSIQETQYF. The whole variable domain, filled in from reference TRBV5-5 and TRBJ2-5, reads DAGVTQSPTHLIKTRGQQVTLRCSPISGHKSVSWYQQVLGQGPQFIFQYYEKEERGRGNFPDRFSARQFPNYSSELNVNALLLGDSALYLCASSIQETQYFGPGTRLLVL.

In this sample, this clone turned up once. The chain joins TRBV13 to TRBJ2-5, with a weak D call TRBD1 (6 bases). CDR1 and CDR2 from the germline V gene are PRHDT and FYEKMQ (reference sequence). This CDR3 has 13 residues. V shed 5 bases and J shed 5 bases, with 12 bases lying between them. This chain's CDR3 is CASSVRGSETQYF. CDR3 coding DNA: TGTGCCAGCAGCGTCAGGGGCTCCGAGACCCAGTACTTC. The full variable domain, with the rest looked up from reference TRBV13 and TRBJ2-5, is AAGVIQSPRHLIKEKRETATLKCYPIPRHDTVYWYQQGPGQDPQFLISFYEKMQSDKGSIPDRFSAQQFSDYHSELNMSSLELGDSALYFCASSVRGSETQYFGPGTRLLVL.

The V call is TRBV19, the J call TRBJ2-3, with a tentative D call TRBD1 (5 bases). This CDR3 has 15 residues. Germline V CDR1 and CDR2: LNHDA, SQIVND (reference sequence). V was pared by 3 bases and J by 0 bases, with 10 bases between. This CDR3 is CASSMGRGSTDTQYF. CDR3 in DNA: TGTGCCAGTAGTATGGGGCGAGGTAGCACAGATACGCAGTATTTT.

The chain is built from TRBV30 and TRBJ2-7, with D possibly being TRBD1 (6 bases). Trimming took off 2 bases at V and 5 bases at J, with 13 bases between the two ends. The CDR3 has 13 residues. Germline V CDR1 and CDR2: GTSNPN, SVGIG (reference sequence). CDR3 residues: CAWSKTGLDEQYF. The CDR3 nucleotides are TGTGCCTGGAGTAAAACAGGGTTGGACGAGCAGTACTTC. Filled out from reference TRBV30 and TRBJ2-7, the complete variable domain reads SQTIHQWPATLVQPVGSPLSLECTVEGTSNPNLYWYRQAAGRGLQLLFYSVGIGQISSEVPQNLSASRPQDRQFILSSKKLLLSDSGFYLCAWSKTGLDEQYFGPGTRLTVT.